These T cell receptor beta chains were read from a single sample in a study of T cells in localized non-small cell lung cancer. Sequencing used immunoSEQ multiplex PCR; TCRdb keeps in-frame clones, though not all of them. The data show some 2,000 clones, about a quarter seen once. Here the sequenced sample was normal lung tissue next to the tumor, taken before any cancer treatment. The source of these receptors is an older female donor with stage I lung adenocarcinoma. Each CDR3 is given with its conserved first and last residue. Fields, in order: D gene, CDR3 length, clone size, V gene, J gene, CDR3 protein, CDR3 DNA. A D gene is named only where the DNA matches it firmly. Clone size is shown for a subset of rows, as once, few, many or a class of expanded clone.

D gene: -
CDR3 length: 15
clone size: few
V gene: TRBV7-5
J gene: TRBJ2-1
CDR3 protein: CASSVQVGSYNEQFF
CDR3 DNA: TGTGCCAGCAGCGTCCAGGTGGGGTCCTACAATGAGCAGTTCTTC

D gene: -
CDR3 length: 13
clone size: few
V gene: TRBV6-8
J gene: TRBJ1-1
CDR3 protein: CASTQGTNTEAFF
CDR3 DNA: TGTGCCAGCACCCAGGGAACGAACACTGAAGCTTTCTTT

D gene: -
CDR3 length: 14
clone size: medium-sized
V gene: TRBV9
J gene: TRBJ1-2
CDR3 protein: CASSETAQVYGYTF
CDR3 DNA: TGTGCCAGCAGTGAAACTGCCCAGGTCTATGGCTACACCTTC

D gene: -
CDR3 length: 13
clone size: few
V gene: TRBV9
J gene: TRBJ2-5
CDR3 protein: CASSVGQLATQYF
CDR3 DNA: TGTGCCAGCAGCGTAGGGCAGCTGGCGACCCAGTACTTC

D gene: -
CDR3 length: 17
clone size: -
V gene: TRBV19
J gene: TRBJ1-5
CDR3 protein: CASSMSRGLASNQPQHF
CDR3 DNA: TGTGCCAGTAGTATGTCCAGGGGACTGGCTAGCAATCAGCCCCAGCATTTT

D gene: -
CDR3 length: 14
clone size: -
V gene: TRBV11-3
J gene: TRBJ2-5
CDR3 protein: CASSLGQQVQTQYF
CDR3 DNA: TGTGCCAGCAGCCTCGGTCAACAAGTCCAGACCCAGTACTTC

D gene: -
CDR3 length: 14
clone size: -
V gene: TRBV9
J gene: TRBJ2-3
CDR3 protein: CASSLYDYSDTQYF
CDR3 DNA: TGTGCCAGCAGCTTATACGACTATTCAGATACGCAGTATTTT

D gene: -
CDR3 length: 17
clone size: -
V gene: TRBV19
J gene: TRBJ2-1
CDR3 protein: CASSSTPGTPGFDEQFF
CDR3 DNA: TGTGCCAGTAGTTCTACTCCCGGGACTCCCGGGTTCGATGAGCAGTTCTTC

D gene: -
CDR3 length: 15
clone size: -
V gene: TRBV11-3
J gene: TRBJ2-1
CDR3 protein: CASSSPRGNRNEQFF
CDR3 DNA: TGTGCCAGCAGCTCCCCGCGGGGAAATAGGAATGAGCAGTTCTTC

D gene: -
CDR3 length: 12
clone size: few
V gene: TRBV28
J gene: TRBJ1-5
CDR3 protein: CASSSRALAQHF
CDR3 DNA: TGTGCCAGCAGTTCCCGGGCTCTGGCCCAGCATTTT

D gene: -
CDR3 length: 15
clone size: once
V gene: TRBV19
J gene: TRBJ1-1
CDR3 protein: CASSPGVTPNTEAFF
CDR3 DNA: TGTGCCAGTAGCCCAGGGGTCACCCCTAACACTGAAGCTTTCTTT

D gene: -
CDR3 length: 14
clone size: few
V gene: TRBV9
J gene: TRBJ2-6
CDR3 protein: CASSVTSGANVLTF
CDR3 DNA: TGTGCCAGCAGCGTTACCTCTGGGGCCAACGTCCTGACTTTC

D gene: -
CDR3 length: 12
clone size: -
V gene: TRBV28
J gene: TRBJ1-3
CDR3 protein: CASTFKGNTIYF
CDR3 DNA: TGTGCCAGCACTTTCAAAGGAAACACCATATATTTT

D gene: -
CDR3 length: 14
clone size: -
V gene: TRBV10-2
J gene: TRBJ2-2
CDR3 protein: CASSEVRNTGELFF
CDR3 DNA: TGCGCCAGCAGTGAAGTCAGAAACACCGGGGAGCTGTTTTTT

D gene: -
CDR3 length: 12
clone size: -
V gene: TRBV29-1
J gene: TRBJ1-5
CDR3 protein: CSVGTGPQAQHF
CDR3 DNA: TGCAGCGTTGGAACAGGCCCCCAGGCCCAGCATTTT

D gene: -
CDR3 length: 20
clone size: -
V gene: TRBV19
J gene: TRBJ2-2
CDR3 protein: CASSISGTGRERGAAGELFF
CDR3 DNA: TGTGCCAGTAGCATATCCGGGACAGGGAGGGAGCGGGGGGCCGCCGGGGAGCTGTTTTTT

D gene: -
CDR3 length: 15
clone size: few
V gene: TRBV28
J gene: TRBJ2-3
CDR3 protein: CASSKGGWGTDTQYF
CDR3 DNA: TGTGCCAGCAGTAAAGGGGGATGGGGCACAGATACGCAGTATTTT

D gene: -
CDR3 length: 15
clone size: -
V gene: TRBV18
J gene: TRBJ1-2
CDR3 protein: CASSPGADRDYGYTF
CDR3 DNA: TGTGCCAGCTCACCGGGAGCAGACCGAGACTATGGCTACACCTTC

D gene: TRBD1
CDR3 length: 15
clone size: few
V gene: TRBV28
J gene: TRBJ1-4
CDR3 protein: CASSLWRGRGEKLFF
CDR3 DNA: TGTGCCAGCAGTTTATGGCGGGGCAGGGGGGAAAAACTGTTTTTT

D gene: -
CDR3 length: 15
clone size: -
V gene: TRBV18
J gene: TRBJ2-4
CDR3 protein: CASSPLEAPRGVQYF
CDR3 DNA: TGTGCCAGCTCACCGTTAGAGGCGCCAAGAGGCGTTCAGTACTTC

D gene: -
CDR3 length: 14
clone size: -
V gene: TRBV30
J gene: TRBJ2-6
CDR3 protein: CAWSKGAGANVLTF
CDR3 DNA: TGTGCCTGGAGTAAAGGGGCTGGGGCCAACGTCCTGACTTTC

D gene: -
CDR3 length: 14
clone size: -
V gene: TRBV28
J gene: TRBJ1-2
CDR3 protein: CASSPAQPSYGYTF
CDR3 DNA: TGTGCCAGCAGTCCCGCACAGCCATCTTATGGCTACACCTTC

D gene: TRBD2
CDR3 length: 14
clone size: -
V gene: TRBV5-1
J gene: TRBJ2-3
CDR3 protein: CASSETPGRDTQYF
CDR3 DNA: TGCGCCAGCAGCGAGACTCCCGGGAGGGATACGCAGTATTTT

D gene: TRBD1
CDR3 length: 15
clone size: -
V gene: TRBV28
J gene: TRBJ1-2
CDR3 protein: CASSELDRVAYGYTF
CDR3 DNA: TGTGCCAGCTCCGAGTTGGACAGGGTGGCCTATGGCTACACCTTC

D gene: -
CDR3 length: 16
clone size: -
V gene: TRBV5-1
J gene: TRBJ1-5
CDR3 protein: CASGPQRLMGNQPQHF
CDR3 DNA: TGCGCCAGCGGCCCCCAGAGGCTCATGGGCAATCAGCCCCAGCATTTT

D gene: TRBD1
CDR3 length: 15
clone size: -
V gene: TRBV18
J gene: TRBJ1-5
CDR3 protein: CASSPSGQGSQPQHF
CDR3 DNA: TGTGCCAGCTCACCGTCGGGACAGGGTAGTCAGCCCCAGCATTTT

D gene: -
CDR3 length: 15
clone size: medium-sized
V gene: TRBV11-3
J gene: TRBJ1-2
CDR3 protein: CASSLDGTFGRGYTF
CDR3 DNA: TGTGCCAGCAGCTTAGACGGGACTTTTGGTCGTGGCTACACCTTC

D gene: -
CDR3 length: 13
clone size: -
V gene: TRBV10-2
J gene: TRBJ1-1
CDR3 protein: CASSESANTEAFF
CDR3 DNA: TGCGCCAGCAGTGAGTCGGCGAACACTGAAGCTTTCTTT

D gene: TRBD1
CDR3 length: 14
clone size: -
V gene: TRBV11-3
J gene: TRBJ1-1
CDR3 protein: CASSLRQGATEAFF
CDR3 DNA: TGTGCCAGCAGCTTAAGACAGGGGGCGACTGAAGCTTTCTTT

D gene: TRBD1
CDR3 length: 22
clone size: large
V gene: TRBV16
J gene: TRBJ1-1
CDR3 protein: CASSQGVTGGADFASMNTEAFF
CDR3 DNA: TGTGCCAGCAGCCAAGGAGTTACAGGGGGCGCGGATTTTGCGTCAATGAACACTGAAGCTTTCTTT

D gene: -
CDR3 length: 17
clone size: -
V gene: TRBV19
J gene: TRBJ1-1
CDR3 protein: CASSIGAVGQINTEAFF
CDR3 DNA: TGTGCCAGTAGTATAGGTGCGGTGGGCCAGATTAACACTGAAGCTTTCTTT

D gene: -
CDR3 length: 12
clone size: once
V gene: TRBV14
J gene: TRBJ2-5
CDR3 protein: CASSPDPGAQYF
CDR3 DNA: TGTGCCAGCAGCCCGGATCCAGGGGCCCAGTACTTC

D gene: TRBD2
CDR3 length: 16
clone size: -
V gene: TRBV30
J gene: TRBJ2-2
CDR3 protein: CAWSIIAGGGAGELFF
CDR3 DNA: TGTGCCTGGAGTATAATAGCGGGAGGTGGGGCCGGGGAGCTGTTTTTT

D gene: TRBD2
CDR3 length: 15
clone size: -
V gene: TRBV30
J gene: TRBJ2-2
CDR3 protein: CAWSPSGVNTGELFF
CDR3 DNA: TGTGCCTGGAGTCCTAGCGGGGTGAACACCGGGGAGCTGTTTTTT

D gene: TRBD1
CDR3 length: 15
clone size: few
V gene: TRBV6-8
J gene: TRBJ1-2
CDR3 protein: CASSPKGTGGFGYTF
CDR3 DNA: TGTGCCAGCAGTCCCAAGGGAACAGGGGGCTTTGGCTACACCTTC

D gene: TRBD2
CDR3 length: 14
clone size: -
V gene: TRBV11-3
J gene: TRBJ2-7
CDR3 protein: CASSRSGGIYEQYF
CDR3 DNA: TGTGCCAGCAGCCGGAGCGGGGGGATATACGAGCAGTACTTC

D gene: TRBD1
CDR3 length: 14
clone size: few
V gene: TRBV11-3
J gene: TRBJ2-1
CDR3 protein: CASSYRQGNNEQFF
CDR3 DNA: TGTGCCAGCAGCTATCGACAGGGAAACAATGAGCAGTTCTTC

D gene: -
CDR3 length: 14
clone size: few
V gene: TRBV9
J gene: TRBJ2-3
CDR3 protein: CASSVAGEADTQYF
CDR3 DNA: TGTGCCAGCAGCGTAGCGGGAGAGGCAGATACGCAGTATTTT

D gene: -
CDR3 length: 14
clone size: few
V gene: TRBV6-8
J gene: TRBJ2-7
CDR3 protein: CASSYGGTWGEQYF
CDR3 DNA: TGTGCCAGCAGTTACGGGGGAACTTGGGGCGAGCAGTACTTC

D gene: -
CDR3 length: 14
clone size: -
V gene: TRBV1
J gene: TRBJ2-7
CDR3 protein: CASSPGTFTYEQYF
CDR3 DNA: TGCGCCAGCAGCCCTGGGACCTTCACCTACGAGCAGTACTTC

D gene: -
CDR3 length: 14
clone size: -
V gene: TRBV5-1
J gene: TRBJ1-3
CDR3 protein: CASSPGTPRNTIYF
CDR3 DNA: TGCGCCAGCAGCCCCGGGACACCTCGAAACACCATATATTTT

D gene: TRBD2
CDR3 length: 15
clone size: few
V gene: TRBV27
J gene: TRBJ2-1
CDR3 protein: CASSPSGSSYNEQFF
CDR3 DNA: TGTGCCAGCAGCCCGAGCGGGAGCTCCTACAATGAGCAGTTCTTC

D gene: TRBD1
CDR3 length: 15
clone size: -
V gene: TRBV18
J gene: TRBJ2-4
CDR3 protein: CASSPGTGDKNIQYF
CDR3 DNA: TGTGCCAGCTCACCCGGGACAGGCGATAAAAACATTCAGTACTTC

D gene: -
CDR3 length: 16
clone size: -
V gene: TRBV28
J gene: TRBJ1-5
CDR3 protein: CASSLQGTGINQPQHF
CDR3 DNA: TGTGCCAGCAGTTTACAAGGAACAGGGATAAATCAGCCCCAGCATTTT

D gene: TRBD2
CDR3 length: 19
clone size: -
V gene: TRBV18
J gene: TRBJ2-3
CDR3 protein: CASSPLSKREGRGTDTQYF
CDR3 DNA: TGTGCCAGCTCACCCCTTTCTAAGCGGGAGGGCCGTGGCACAGATACGCAGTATTTT

D gene: -
CDR3 length: 12
clone size: -
V gene: TRBV19
J gene: TRBJ1-4
CDR3 protein: CASSLGGEKLFF
CDR3 DNA: TGTGCCAGTAGCCTCGGAGGTGAAAAACTGTTTTTT

D gene: -
CDR3 length: 14
clone size: few
V gene: TRBV6-8
J gene: TRBJ1-5
CDR3 protein: CASRAGEILQPQHF
CDR3 DNA: TGTGCCAGCAGGGCGGGGGAGATCTTACAGCCCCAGCATTTT

D gene: -
CDR3 length: 12
clone size: -
V gene: TRBV10-2
J gene: TRBJ2-7
CDR3 protein: CASGAGPYEQYF
CDR3 DNA: TGCGCCAGCGGGGCGGGGCCGTACGAGCAGTACTTC

D gene: -
CDR3 length: 15
clone size: -
V gene: TRBV6-8
J gene: TRBJ1-1
CDR3 protein: CASSDAITANTEAFF
CDR3 DNA: TGTGCCAGCAGTGACGCTATTACAGCGAACACTGAAGCTTTCTTT

D gene: -
CDR3 length: 15
clone size: -
V gene: TRBV9
J gene: TRBJ2-1
CDR3 protein: CASSEAAGDNNEQFF
CDR3 DNA: TGTGCCAGCAGTGAAGCGGCGGGGGACAACAATGAGCAGTTCTTC

D gene: -
CDR3 length: 15
clone size: -
V gene: TRBV6-8
J gene: TRBJ2-3
CDR3 protein: CASSYSTTNADTQYF
CDR3 DNA: TGTGCCAGCAGTTACTCGACCACGAACGCAGATACGCAGTATTTT

D gene: -
CDR3 length: 16
clone size: few
V gene: TRBV6-8
J gene: TRBJ2-2
CDR3 protein: CASSYSGTTNTGELFF
CDR3 DNA: TGTGCCAGCAGTTACTCCGGGACAACAAACACCGGGGAGCTGTTTTTT

D gene: -
CDR3 length: 16
clone size: -
V gene: TRBV19
J gene: TRBJ1-1
CDR3 protein: CASSIGVGNMNTEAFF
CDR3 DNA: TGTGCCAGTAGTATTGGGGTCGGGAACATGAACACTGAAGCTTTCTTT

D gene: -
CDR3 length: 15
clone size: -
V gene: TRBV19
J gene: TRBJ1-2
CDR3 protein: CASSPAGIANYGYTF
CDR3 DNA: TGTGCCAGTAGTCCAGCAGGAATAGCTAACTATGGCTACACCTTC